Sequencing of this TCR beta chain was carried out in a study of CD8 T cells in Susac syndrome. Study in general: Intravenous immunoglobulin alone or corticosteroids were being given to patients with Susac syndrome at blood draw, unless they were therapy-naive.

Sequencing targeted TCR beta in T cells from blood (CD8+ and CD4+). The TEMRA cells underwent FACS enrichment, while the CD8+ and CD4+ T cells underwent negative isolation. CDR1 SGHDT and CDR2 YYEEEE come from the germline V gene. Trimming pared 5 bases from V and 6 bases from J, leaving 15 bases between. The CDR3 contains 14 residues. When the RNA was reverse transcribed, random hexamers were used with an input of roughly 0.45 to 1 ug. Amplification of TCR beta CDR3 spanned 54 Vbeta and 13 Jbeta via immunoSEQ multiplex PCR. TCRdb used MiXCR to reprocess the immunoSEQ multiplex PCR reads, holding one entry per CDR3 protein. Of approximately 94,000 distinct CDR3 sequences in the sample, roughly 96% were seen once.

Sequenced sample: CD8+ T cells from PBMCs. This receptor was identified in a human donor with Susac syndrome. The genes are TRBV5-6 and TRBJ2-1; D may be TRBD2 (5 bases). CDR3: CASRRFSGRNEQFF. CDR3 DNA: TGTGCCAGCAGGCGGTTCAGCGGTCGCAATGAGCAGTTCTTC.